What follows are 24 T cell receptor beta chains derived from one specimen sequenced in a study of CD8+CD57+ T cells in acquired aplastic anemia. For CDR3 and TCR beta VDJ profiling, genomic DNA was the template used. One entry per CDR3 protein, called by TCRdb with MiXCR from the reads. The sample has some 200,000 distinct CDR3 sequences, under 55% seen once. It was patients with CD8+CD57+ cell expansion by flow cytometry who were chosen for sequencing. The sequenced sample was sorted CD4+, CD8+, or CD8+CD57+ T cells (not recorded which) from PBMCs. These receptors came from a human donor with aplastic anemia.

This chain connects TRBV7-6 to TRBJ2-7; 7 positions agree with TRBD2. CDR3 size: 14 residues. The junction had 5 bases not matched to a gene; V was cut back by 5 bases and J by 1 base. The germline gives CDR1 SGHVS, CDR2 FNYEAQ. The CDR3 protein is CASSPNGGSYEQYF. CDR3 DNA sequence: TGTGCCAGCAGCCCCAACGGGGGGTCCTACGAGCAGTACTTC. Drawing the rest from reference TRBV7-6 and TRBJ2-7, the complete variable domain is GAGVSQSPRYKVTKRGQDVALRCDPISGHVSLYWYRQALGQGPEFLTYFNYEAQQDKSGLPNDRFSAERPEGSISTLTIQRTEQRDSAMYRCASSPNGGSYEQYFGPGTRLTVT.

The chain recombines TRBV10-1 with TRBJ1-2; the match to TRBD1 covers 8 bases. This CDR3 is built from 15 residues. Germline CDR1 is WNHNN and CDR2 is SYGVQD (reference sequence). J was trimmed by 4 bases and V by 5 bases; bases with no gene match: 9. CDR3 sequence: CASSSGGQGAYGYTF. The CDR3 DNA reads TGCGCCAGCAGTAGCGGTGGACAGGGAGCCTATGGCTACACCTTC.

J is TRBJ2-7 and V is TRBV29-1; 10 bases map to TRBD2. The trim removed 3 bases at V and 4 bases at J, leaving 6 bases unmatched. In germline, CDR1 is SQVTM, CDR2 ANQGSEA. This CDR3 has 14 residues. Here the CDR3 DNA reads TGCAGCGTTGATATTGGTAGCGGGAGGTACGAGCAGTACTTC. Translating it yields CSVDIGSGRYEQYF.

The chain joins TRBV20-1 to TRBJ1-4; D is unclear. Germline V lookup: CDR1 DFQATT, CDR2 SNEGSKA (reference sequence). The CDR3 covers 14 residues. Trimming removed 0 bases at V and 8 bases at J, with 13 bases between. The CDR3 nucleotides read TGCAGTGCTAGAGATGTACAAGCGAAAGAAAAACTGTTTTTT. Its translation is CSARDVQAKEKLFF.

Comments on this clonotype: A read error is possible here, since a much larger clone lies one base away. The chain employs TRBV12-5 and TRBJ2-3; D remains ambiguous. The CDR3 covers 11 residues. The V gene's germline CDR1 is LGHNT and CDR2 FRNRAP. CDR3 protein: CASARPDAQYF. The CDR3 bases are TGTGCTAGTGCCCGACCAGATGCGCAGTATTTT.

V and J are TRBV10-3 and TRBJ2-7; TRBD1 aligns across 9 bases. The V segment lost 3 bases and the J segment 5 bases; nucleotides outside the gene matches: 5. CDR3 size: 14 residues. Per the germline V gene, CDR1 is ENHRY and CDR2 is SYGVKD. The DNA for the CDR3 is TGTGCCATCAGTGACGGGACAGGGTCCAACGAGCAGTACTTC. This codes for CAISDGTGSNEQYF.

In its sample, this clonotype was seen many times. This rearrangement joins TRBV2 to TRBJ2-1; 9 positions agree with TRBD1. Per germline, CDR1 SNHLY and CDR2 FYNNEI. V dropped 4 bases and J dropped 9; count of bases not matched to a gene: 4. The CDR3 contains 13 residues. Here the CDR3 reads CASSGRTGAEQFF. The CDR3 nucleotides are TGTGCCAGCAGTGGCCGGACAGGGGCTGAGCAGTTCTTC.

This sequence joins TRBV20-1 and TRBJ1-6, with D maybe TRBD1 (6 bases). The CDR3 loop spans 16 amino acids. CDR1 is DFQATT and CDR2 is SNEGSKA in the germline V gene (reference sequence). The ends were cut back, 0 bases at V and 1 base at J, with 10 bases in the middle. CDR3 DNA sequence: TGCAGTGCTAGAGAAACAGGGAGTTCCTATAATTCACCCCTCCACTTT. This encodes CSARETGSSYNSPLHF.

This clonotype has just a few counts. The chain has TRBV18 and TRBJ1-2; 7 positions agree with TRBD1. The junction had 1 base not matched to a gene; V was cut back by 3 bases and J by 0 bases. This CDR3 spans 14 amino acids. Germline loops: CDR1 KGHSH, CDR2 LQKENI. CDR3 sequence (DNA): TGTGCCAGCTCACCGGACAGGCCTAACTATGGCTACACCTTC. This sequence encodes CASSPDRPNYGYTF. Based on the CDR3 plus reference TRBV18 and TRBJ1-2, the full variable domain is NAGVMQNPRHLVRRRGQEARLRCSPMKGHSHVYWYRQLPEEGLKFMVYLQKENIIDESGMPKERFSAEFPKEGPSILRIQQVVRGDSAAYFCASSPDRPNYGYTFGSGTRLTVV.

At least ten counts were recorded for this clonotype. The rearrangement joins TRBV2 to TRBJ2-2; a possible D gene is TRBD2 (5 bases). V was cut by 5 bases and J by 1 base, with 11 bases left in between. The CDR3 totals 15 residues. Germline V gene data show CDR1 as SNHLY and CDR2 as FYNNEI. CDR3 nucleotide sequence: TGTGCCAGCAGTCCGGACTTAATGAACACCGGGGAGCTGTTTTTT. Translation gives CASSPDLMNTGELFF.

The table lists this clonotype with a few counts. CDR3 in amino acids: CASSYSSGGGEQFF. The DNA for the CDR3 is TGTGCCAGCAGTTATTCTAGCGGGGGCGGGGAGCAGTTCTTC. This rearrangement joins TRBV2 to TRBJ2-1, with 10 nucleotides matching TRBD2. Trimming at V came to 5 bases and at J to 10 bases, leaving 8 bases not matched to a gene. CDR3 length equals 14 residues. The germline V gene encodes CDR1 SNHLY and CDR2 FYNNEI.

The chain joins TRBV2 to TRBJ2-7; D tentatively fits TRBD1 or TRBD2 (5 bases each). The CDR3 length is 12 residues. Trimming removed 8 bases at V and 6 bases at J, with 14 bases between. CDR1 SNHLY and CDR2 FYNNEI come from the germline V gene. CDR3 nucleotide sequence: TGTGCCAGCGAGGGGCGGGTAGGCGAGCAGTACTTC. This translates into CASEGRVGEQYF.

The chain has TRBV19 and TRBJ1-3; D gene uncertain. Trimming left V 0 bases short and J 2 bases short, with 8 bases between. CDR1 and CDR2 from the germline V gene are LNHDA and SQIVND (reference sequence). The CDR3 is 15 residues long. The CDR3 region has the DNA TGTGCCAGTAGTATAGATCGGTCAACTGGAAACACCATATATTTT. Its protein is CASSIDRSTGNTIYF.

The sample holds a few counts of this clonotype. The rearrangement uses TRBV13 and TRBJ2-1; 14 bases map to TRBD2. V lost 5 bases to trimming and J lost 7 bases; unmatched junction nucleotides: 10. This CDR3 comprises 17 residues. Germline V gene sequence: CDR1 PRHDT, CDR2 FYEKMQ (reference sequence). The CDR3 loop reads CASSPPGLAGGYNEQFF. The CDR3 coding sequence is TGTGCCAGCAGCCCGCCCGGACTAGCGGGAGGCTATAATGAGCAGTTCTTC.

This chain joins TRBV5-5 and TRBJ1-2; 9 bases line up with TRBD1. CDR1 and CDR2 from the germline V gene are SGHKS and YYEKEE (reference sequence). With 0 bases clipped from V and 4 bases from J, the junction kept 4 bases outside the gene matches. The length of the CDR3 is 15 residues. CDR3 region: CASSLEVTGGYGYTF. For the CDR3, the DNA is TGTGCCAGCAGCTTGGAGGTGACAGGGGGCTATGGCTACACCTTC. The full variable domain, rest sourced from reference TRBV5-5 and TRBJ1-2, is DAGVTQSPTHLIKTRGQQVTLRCSPISGHKSVSWYQQVLGQGPQFIFQYYEKEERGRGNFPDRFSARQFPNYSSELNVNALLLGDSALYLCASSLEVTGGYGYTFGSGTRLTVV.

V and J are TRBV3-1 and TRBJ2-3; no clear D. The CDR3 extends over 15 amino acids. Germline values: CDR1 LGHDT, CDR2 YNNKEL (reference sequence). Trimming shortened V by 4 bases and J by 3 bases, and 14 bases separated the two germline ends. CDR3 protein: CASSPGPFDTDTQYF. CDR3 bases: TGTGCCAGCAGCCCGGGCCCCTTTGATACAGATACGCAGTATTTT.

This clonotype has just a few counts. The chain employs TRBV2 and TRBJ2-7; D is perhaps TRBD1 (6 bases). Trimming pared 3 bases from V and 1 base from J, leaving 7 bases between. The CDR3 length is 13 residues. The germline gives CDR1 SNHLY, CDR2 FYNNEI. For the CDR3, the DNA is TGTGCCAGCAGTGAGACAGGTTCCTACGAGCAGTACTTC. Translation: CASSETGSYEQYF.

The chain links TRBV2 to TRBJ1-2; the D gene is possibly TRBD1 (5 bases). The CDR3 contains 14 residues. Between the trimmed V and J ends, which lost 4 bases and 4 bases, there was a span of 13 bases. Germline V CDR1 and CDR2: SNHLY, FYNNEI. This chain's CDR3 is CASSAGTKGYGYTF. The CDR3 coding sequence is TGTGCCAGCAGTGCCGGGACGAAGGGCTATGGCTACACCTTC.

This sequence joins TRBV11-3 and TRBJ2-7; no clear D gene. Germline V gives CDR1 SGHNT, CDR2 YENEEA. V shed 2 bases and J shed 2 bases, with 10 bases lying between them. The CDR3 loop spans 14 amino acids. This CDR3 is CASSLTRTTYEQYF. As DNA, the CDR3 is TGTGCCAGCAGCTTAACGAGAACCACCTACGAGCAGTACTTC.

The chain links TRBV9 to TRBJ1-5; tentative D call: TRBD1 (5 bases). CDR1 and CDR2 (germline): SGDLS, YYNGEE. Trimming took off 3 bases at V and 3 bases at J, with 16 bases between the two ends. The CDR3 is 16 residues long. CDR3 amino acids: CASSAYDSEDNQPQHF. CDR3 sequence (DNA): TGTGCCAGCAGCGCCTATGACAGCGAGGACAATCAGCCCCAGCATTTT.

V and J are TRBV2 and TRBJ1-1; TRBD1 matches at 7 bases. J was trimmed by 7 bases and V by 10 bases; bases with no gene match: 9. This CDR3 spans 12 amino acids. The germline V gene has CDR1 SNHLY and CDR2 FYNNEI. The CDR3 sequence: CANSDRAFEAFF. DNA of the CDR3: TGTGCCAACAGCGACAGGGCGTTTGAAGCTTTCTTT.

This clonotype was seen more than once but under ten times. The chain joins TRBV10-3 to TRBJ2-7; 10 nucleotides align to TRBD1. Germline-derived CDR1 and CDR2 are ENHRY and SYGVKD. This CDR3 has 14 amino acids. With V trimmed by 4 bases and J by 3 bases, 3 bases remained unmatched. CDR3 nucleotides: TGTGCCATCAGTGGGACAGGGGGTAGCTACGAGCAGTACTTC. Translated: CAISGTGGSYEQYF.

The chain carries TRBV24-1 and TRBJ1-6, with D tentatively TRBD1 (6 bases). Trimming took off 5 bases at V and 7 bases at J, with 14 bases between the two ends. Germline values: CDR1 KGHDR, CDR2 SFDVKD. The CDR3 is 15 amino acids. The CDR3 DNA reads as TGTGCCACCAGTGCTAGGTTCACAGGGAATTCACCCCTCCACTTT. Its protein is CATSARFTGNSPLHF.

This clonotype was counted many times. V and J are TRBV9 and TRBJ2-3; TRBD2 is a possible D gene (6 bases). Germline V lookup: CDR1 SGDLS, CDR2 YYNGEE. Trimming shortened V by 0 bases and J by 4 bases, and 9 bases separated the two germline ends. The CDR3 consists of 14 residues. The CDR3 sequence: CASSVVGGSDTQYF. The CDR3, as DNA: TGTGCCAGCAGCGTAGTTGGGGGGTCAGATACGCAGTATTTT.